Listed below are T cell receptor beta chains from one sample, sequenced in a study of identical twins. TCRdb itself ran the 5' RACE reads through MiXCR, one entry per CDR3 protein. The profile covers around 140,000 distinct CDR3 sequences, with 3% to 4% appearing a single time and around 8.1% taken by the ten largest. Sequenced: memory T cells sorted from blood. The receptors were sampled from a man younger than 30 in good health. The CDR3 runs from the conserved cysteine through the conserved F or W. Fields, in order: V gene, J gene, D gene, clone size, CDR3 DNA, CDR3 protein. D genes are given only for firm matches. Some rows mark clone size as missing; the rest say once, few, many or name a class of expanded clone.

V gene: TRBV5-1; J gene: TRBJ2-1; D gene: .; clone size: many; CDR3 DNA: TGCGCCAGCAGCTTGGCCGGGTGGGGATACAATGAGCAGTTCTTC; CDR3 protein: CASSLAGWGYNEQFF
V gene: TRBV6-2/TRBV6-3; J gene: TRBJ2-1; D gene: TRBD2; clone size: many; CDR3 DNA: TGTGCCAGCAATGGCGGGAGGGCAAATGAGCAGTTCTTC; CDR3 protein: CASNGGRANEQFF
V gene: TRBV18; J gene: TRBJ2-7; D gene: TRBD2; clone size: few; CDR3 DNA: TGTGCCAGCTCACCAGGGCGGGGGACTGCCTCTCGGGAGCAGTACTTC; CDR3 protein: CASSPGRGTASREQYF
V gene: TRBV20-1; J gene: TRBJ2-7; D gene: .; clone size: .; CDR3 DNA: TGCAGTGTTATCGGTAGCTCCTACGAGCAGTACTTC; CDR3 protein: CSVIGSSYEQYF
V gene: TRBV24-1; J gene: TRBJ2-2; D gene: TRBD2; clone size: many; CDR3 DNA: TGTGCCACCAGTGCCTCGGGAGGCCAAGCCGTAGTCGGGGAGCTGTTTTTT; CDR3 protein: CATSASGGQAVVGELFF
V gene: TRBV5-1; J gene: TRBJ1-6; D gene: .; clone size: many; CDR3 DNA: TGCGCCAGCAGCTTGGTGGGAGGGGACGATTCACCCCTCCACTTT; CDR3 protein: CASSLVGGDDSPLHF
V gene: TRBV2; J gene: TRBJ2-2; D gene: TRBD2; clone size: many; CDR3 DNA: TGTGCCAGCGCCCAGCGGGAAAACACCGGGGAGCTGTTTTTT; CDR3 protein: CASAQRENTGELFF
V gene: TRBV15; J gene: TRBJ2-5; D gene: .; clone size: many; CDR3 DNA: TGTGCCACCAGCAGCCCGTCAGGGGAGACCCAGTACTTC; CDR3 protein: CATSSPSGETQYF
V gene: TRBV12-3/TRBV12-4; J gene: TRBJ2-1; D gene: TRBD1; clone size: many; CDR3 DNA: TGTGCCAGCGAACGGGACAGAGACAATGAGCAGTTCTTC; CDR3 protein: CASERDRDNEQFF
V gene: TRBV2; J gene: TRBJ2-3; D gene: .; clone size: many; CDR3 DNA: TGTGCCAGCAGTGAAGGCGGAGATACGCAGTATTTT; CDR3 protein: CASSEGGDTQYF
V gene: TRBV19; J gene: TRBJ2-4; D gene: .; clone size: many; CDR3 DNA: TGTGCCAGTAGTATAGACAGAAACATTCAGTACTTC; CDR3 protein: CASSIDRNIQYF
V gene: TRBV27; J gene: TRBJ1-5; D gene: .; clone size: many; CDR3 DNA: TGTGCCAGCAGTACATGGGGTAGCAATCAGCCCCAGCATTTT; CDR3 protein: CASSTWGSNQPQHF
V gene: TRBV9; J gene: TRBJ2-1; D gene: TRBD1; clone size: many; CDR3 DNA: TGTGCCAGCAGCGTAGGACAGGGTAGGTCTGAGCAGTTCTTC; CDR3 protein: CASSVGQGRSEQFF
V gene: TRBV15; J gene: TRBJ2-2; D gene: .; clone size: many; CDR3 DNA: TGTGCCACCAGCGTTCTTAAAGGAACCGGGGAGCTGTTTTTT; CDR3 protein: CATSVLKGTGELFF
V gene: TRBV7-9; J gene: TRBJ2-5; D gene: .; clone size: .; CDR3 DNA: TGTGCCGGCGTGGGAGAAGAGACCCAGTACTTC; CDR3 protein: CAGVGEETQYF
V gene: TRBV4-3; J gene: TRBJ1-2; D gene: TRBD1; clone size: many; CDR3 DNA: TGCGCCAGCAGCCAAGGAAAGACAGGGGGTGGCTACACCTTC; CDR3 protein: CASSQGKTGGGYTF
V gene: TRBV28; J gene: TRBJ2-7; D gene: TRBD1; clone size: many; CDR3 DNA: TGTGCCAGCACCGGGACAGCATCCTACGAGCAGTACTTC; CDR3 protein: CASTGTASYEQYF
V gene: TRBV19; J gene: TRBJ2-1; D gene: .; clone size: many; CDR3 DNA: TGTGCCAGTAGTCTGGATAAATACAATGAGCAGTTCTTC; CDR3 protein: CASSLDKYNEQFF
V gene: TRBV30; J gene: TRBJ2-1; D gene: TRBD2; clone size: .; CDR3 DNA: TGTGCCTGGAGTGGGACTAGATTTGAGCAGTTCTTC; CDR3 protein: CAWSGTRFEQFF
V gene: TRBV11-2; J gene: TRBJ1-1; D gene: .; clone size: many; CDR3 DNA: TGTGCCAGCAGCGACCGGGGGCCTGCTTTCTTT; CDR3 protein: CASSDRGPAFF
V gene: TRBV12-3/TRBV12-4; J gene: TRBJ2-2; D gene: TRBD2; clone size: many; CDR3 DNA: TGTGCCAGCAGTTTACGGCTAGCGGACACCGGGGAGCTGTTTTTT; CDR3 protein: CASSLRLADTGELFF
V gene: TRBV28; J gene: TRBJ2-2; D gene: .; clone size: many; CDR3 DNA: TGTGCCAGCGACAGCAACACCGGGGAGCTGTTTTTT; CDR3 protein: CASDSNTGELFF
V gene: TRBV5-4; J gene: TRBJ2-1; D gene: .; clone size: many; CDR3 DNA: TGTGCCAGCAGCTCCCGATCTACCCCGGAGCAGTTCTTC; CDR3 protein: CASSSRSTPEQFF
V gene: TRBV25-1; J gene: TRBJ1-2; D gene: .; clone size: many; CDR3 DNA: TGTGCCAGCAGTGAACAGGGCCCCTGGGGCTACACCTTC; CDR3 protein: CASSEQGPWGYTF
V gene: TRBV6-1; J gene: TRBJ2-3; D gene: TRBD2; clone size: many; CDR3 DNA: TGTGCCAGCAGTGTCAGACTAGCGGGAGGGTCAGATACGCAGTATTTT; CDR3 protein: CASSVRLAGGSDTQYF
V gene: TRBV3-1; J gene: TRBJ2-2; D gene: .; clone size: many; CDR3 DNA: TGTGCCAGCAGCCCCCACGCAGGGTCAAACACCGGGGAGCTGTTTTTT; CDR3 protein: CASSPHAGSNTGELFF
V gene: TRBV6-2/TRBV6-3; J gene: TRBJ2-1; D gene: .; clone size: .; CDR3 DNA: TGTGCCAGCAGTTTAGGGACGTATGAGCAGTTCTTC; CDR3 protein: CASSLGTYEQFF